This TCR beta chain originates from a study of T cell responses to AZD1222 COVID-19 vaccine. Findings and limits, study-wide: Repertoires were obtained solely post-peak T cell response. Donors in the cohort were predominantly white British and more often female, and clonal diversity was possibly underestimated.

This clone came up a few times. As yet, its antigen is unknown. Germline CDR1 is SQVTM and CDR2 is ANQGSEA. Trimming cost V 2 bases and J 4 bases, with 14 bases left between them. The CDR3 spans 14 residues. This table comes from immunoSEQ multiplex PCR, and its TCRdb copy is limited to in-frame clones, with some not included. The table records around 88,000 clones, about 90% of them present only once. The sequence was collected from an adult in good health. The sample was peripheral blood, taken on day 0 of MenACWY control vaccination. The V call is TRBV29-1, the J call TRBJ1-1, with D possibly matching TRBD1 (6 bases). The CDR3 is CSVEIRGRGTEAFF. CDR3 DNA sequence: TGCAGCGTTGAAATCAGGGGACGGGGCACTGAAGCTTTCTTT.